This T cell receptor beta chain was obtained from a study of blood T cell repertoires in COVID-19. Assay: immunoSEQ multiplex PCR; the TCRdb copy retains only in-frame clones and omits some. The data show over 150,000 clones, with 80% to 85% seen just once and around an eighth held by the top ten. The CDR3 extends over 12 amino acids. Germline CDR1 MNHEY, CDR2 SVGAGI. Deletions cut 6 bases from V and 7 bases from J, with 12 bases between. This clonotype originated in a man aged 18 to 35 with active or convalescent COVID-19. Input material: peripheral blood. This chain joins TRBV6-5 and TRBJ1-1; no clear D. The CDR3 bases are TGTGCCAGCAGGGAGTCTCACGGTGAAGCTTTCTTT. This translates into CASRESHGEAFF.